This TCR beta chain was recovered during a study of blood T cell repertoires in COVID-19. In the study overall: The United States, Italy and Spain provided the acute and convalescent COVID-19 samples.

Individuals drawn from about two dozen US areas were roughly 18 to 95 years old. Clinical history as reported by participants underpinned cohort assignment. Sequencing was performed with immunoSEQ multiplex PCR; in TCRdb, only in-frame clones are kept and a portion is missing. The sample lists approximately 200,000 clones, around 89% occurring once. This CDR3 has 14 residues. Trimming cost V 5 bases and J 7 bases; bases outside gene matches: 9. Germline values: CDR1 SGHTA, CDR2 FQGTGA. V usage is TRBV7-3 and J usage is TRBJ1-2, with TRBD1 matching 8 bases. The TCR sequence derives from a young woman in a cohort exposed to, infected with or recovered from COVID-19 (not recorded which). The source material was PBMCs or T cells enriched from blood (not recorded which). The CDR3 nucleotides read TGTGCCAGCAGCGCCGACGGACAGGGCTTTGGCTACACCTTC. Translated: CASSADGQGFGYTF.